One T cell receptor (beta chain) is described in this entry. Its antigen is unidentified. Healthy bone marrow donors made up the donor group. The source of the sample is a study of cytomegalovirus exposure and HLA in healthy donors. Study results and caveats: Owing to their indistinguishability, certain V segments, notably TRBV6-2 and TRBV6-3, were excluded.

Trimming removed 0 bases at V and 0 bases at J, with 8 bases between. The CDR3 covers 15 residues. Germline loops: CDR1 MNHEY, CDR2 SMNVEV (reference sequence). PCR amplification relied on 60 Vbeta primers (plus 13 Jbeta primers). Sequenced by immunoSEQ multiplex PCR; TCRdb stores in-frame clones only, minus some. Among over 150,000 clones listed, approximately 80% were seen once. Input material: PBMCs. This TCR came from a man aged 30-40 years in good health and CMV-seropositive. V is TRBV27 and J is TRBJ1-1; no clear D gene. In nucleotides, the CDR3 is TGTGCCAGCAGTTTATCGGCCGGGTTGAACACTGAAGCTTTCTTT. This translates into CASSLSAGLNTEAFF.